The 5 T cell receptor beta chains in this list originate from one sample, sequenced in a study of T cell repertoires in cytomegalovirus infection. TCRdb reanalysed the reads using MiXCR and keeps one entry per CDR3 protein. The sample includes roughly 990,000 distinct CDR3 sequences, more than 25% seen only once; the top ten take about an eighth. No antigen has been assigned to these receptors. Sequences were derived from cultured CD8+ T cells from PBMCs, sampled from culture after CMV antigen stimulation. The origin of the receptors is a human donor in good health (CMV status not recorded). Some clones in this sample may be carry-over from other donors' samples.

The rearrangement uses TRBV10-2 and TRBJ2-7, with D perhaps matching TRBD1 or TRBD2 (7 bases each). The CDR3 runs to 14 residues. Germline CDR1 and CDR2: WSHSY and SAAADI. Between the trimmed V and J ends, which lost 6 bases and 2 bases, there was a span of 14 bases. The CDR3 is CASRGGTAPYEQYF. The CDR3 coding sequence is TGCGCCAGCAGGGGGGGGACAGCCCCCTACGAGCAGTACTTC.

The CDR3 nucleotides read TGTGCCATCAGTGGCCCCCTTAGCGGGGGTCGGCAAGAGACCCAGTACTTC. Its translation: CAISGPLSGGRQETQYF. The V gene is TRBV10-3, the J gene TRBJ2-5; 9 bases are a match to TRBD2. V lost 4 bases, J lost 2 bases, and 11 bases stayed unmatched. Germline lookup yields CDR1 ENHRY and CDR2 SYGVKD. The CDR3 contains 17 residues.

This clonotype was counted many times. J is TRBJ2-1 and V is TRBV7-3; TRBD2 is a possible D gene (6 bases). CDR1 and CDR2 from the germline V gene are SGHTA and FQGTGA. The CDR3 spans 14 residues. Between the trimmed V and J ends, which lost 5 bases and 8 bases, there was a span of 16 bases. The CDR3 sequence is CASSPRAGGDEQFF. The CDR3 region has the DNA TGTGCCAGCAGCCCACGCGCAGGAGGGGATGAGCAGTTCTTC.

This clonotype has a handful of counts. The J gene is TRBJ1-2, the V gene TRBV12-3 or TRBV12-4; D ambiguous. Deletions cut 6 bases from V and 4 bases from J, with 15 bases between. The CDR3 runs to 14 residues. This chain's CDR3 is CASSDEGRVYGYTF. The CDR3 region has the DNA TGTGCCAGCAGCGACGAGGGTAGGGTCTATGGCTACACCTTC.

The rearrangement joins TRBV6-1 to TRBJ2-7; D might be TRBD1 or TRBD2, each matching 5 bases. CDR3 size: 14 residues. With 5 bases removed from V and 2 bases from J, the gap between germline ends came to 13 bases. Germline V lookup: CDR1 MNHNS, CDR2 SASEGT. The CDR3: CASSLFGGPYEQYF. As DNA, the CDR3 is TGTGCCAGCAGTCTCTTTGGGGGTCCCTACGAGCAGTACTTC.